What follows are 13 T cell receptor beta chains derived from one specimen sequenced in a study of shared clonotypes between healthy human individuals. Only in-frame clones appear in the TCRdb table, and some are missing; sequencing was by immunoSEQ multiplex PCR. The sample contains 1.6 million or so clones, roughly 98.5% of which appear only once. The specimen sequenced was naive CD4+ T cells sorted from blood. Subset here: CD45RA+ positively selected. All receptors derive from a young man in good health.

The V gene is TRBV6-4, the J gene TRBJ2-1; possible D gene TRBD2, 6 bases. Trimming took off 4 bases at V and 4 bases at J, with 14 bases between the two ends. Looked up from germline, CDR1 is MRHNA and CDR2 is SNTAGT. The CDR3 sequence is 15 residues long. The CDR3 region is CASSVGGPPYNEQFF. The CDR3 DNA reads TGTGCCAGCAGTGTGGGGGGTCCCCCGTACAATGAGCAGTTCTTC.

This chain connects TRBV18 to TRBJ2-3, with no clear D. Germline lookup yields CDR1 KGHSH and CDR2 LQKENI. The V end lost 3 bases, the J end lost 2 bases, and 15 bases lay between the germline ends. This CDR3 contains 16 residues. CDR3 sequence reads: CASSPQRARLTDTQYF. In DNA form, the CDR3 reads TGTGCCAGCTCACCGCAACGAGCTCGACTCACAGATACGCAGTATTTT.

V is TRBV29-1 and J is TRBJ2-2; weak D call: TRBD1 (5 bases). Germline V gene lookup returns CDR1 SQVTM and CDR2 ANQGSEA. V was pared by 8 bases and J by 1 base, with 17 bases between. CDR3 size: 15 residues. CDR3 nucleotide sequence: TGCAGCAGCGCCCCTTACAGGAGGAACACCGGGGAGCTGTTTTTT. Protein: CSSAPYRRNTGELFF.

The rearrangement uses TRBV5-8 and TRBJ2-1; 8 bases agree with TRBD1. Trimming at V came to 4 bases and at J to 7 bases, leaving 7 bases not matched to a gene. Germline loops: CDR1 SGHTS, CDR2 YDEGEE. The CDR3 sequence is 14 residues long. CDR3 sequence: CASSTRQGKNEQFF. DNA of the CDR3: TGTGCCAGCAGCACCCGACAGGGGAAGAATGAGCAGTTCTTC.

The gene calls are TRBV18 and TRBJ2-3; D possibly corresponds to TRBD2 (5 bases). V was shortened by 2 bases and J by 0 bases, with 9 bases between the two germline ends. The germline gives CDR1 KGHSH, CDR2 LQKENI. CDR3 length: 15 amino acids. CDR3 in DNA: TGTGCCAGCTCACCAGCCCCGGGAAGCACAGATACGCAGTATTTT. Translation: CASSPAPGSTDTQYF. Based on the CDR3 plus reference TRBV18 and TRBJ2-3, the full variable domain is NAGVMQNPRHLVRRRGQEARLRCSPMKGHSHVYWYRQLPEEGLKFMVYLQKENIIDESGMPKERFSAEFPKEGPSILRIQQVVRGDSAAYFCASSPAPGSTDTQYFGPGTRLTVL.

The chain couples TRBV2 to TRBJ2-3; 10 bases are shared with TRBD2. Losses at the gene ends were 4 bases for V and 4 bases for J; bases not matched to a gene: 11. The CDR3 has 17 amino acids. The germline CDR1 and CDR2 sequences are SNHLY and FYNNEI. The CDR3 DNA sequence: TGTGCCAGCAGTGGTTTGGGTCTAGCGGGAGTCTCAGATACGCAGTATTTT. This gives the protein CASSGLGLAGVSDTQYF.

The chain recombines TRBV7-9 with TRBJ1-2; D remains unclear. From germline, CDR1 is SEHNR and CDR2 FQNEAQ (reference sequence). The CDR3 is made up of 15 amino acids. The germline V and J ends were trimmed by 0 bases and 8 bases, with 16 bases remaining between them. The CDR3 nucleotides are TGTGCCAGCAGCTTAGCGCCAGACGCGCACTCCGGCTACACCTTC. This sequence encodes CASSLAPDAHSGYTF. Full variable domain (rest looked up from reference TRBV7-9 and TRBJ1-2): DTGVSQNPRHKITKRGQNVTFRCDPISEHNRLYWYRQTLGQGPEFLTYFQNEAQLEKSRLLSDRFSAERPKGSFSTLEIQRTEQGDSAMYLCASSLAPDAHSGYTFGSGTRLTVV.

The J gene is TRBJ2-5, the V gene TRBV10-3; 7 nucleotides match TRBD1. This CDR3 contains 15 residues. Unmatched junction bases numbered 15, after V lost 10 bases and J lost 4 bases. Germline loops: CDR1 ENHRY, CDR2 SYGVKD. As DNA, the CDR3 is TGTGCCACCACCTCCGCGACAGGGAACGGAGAGACCCAGTACTTC. Residues: CATTSATGNGETQYF.

The chain employs TRBV2 and TRBJ2-2, with D tentatively TRBD1 or TRBD2 (5 bases each). Germline-derived CDR1 and CDR2 are SNHLY and FYNNEI. V gave up 6 bases and J gave up 2 bases, with 19 bases separating them. CDR3 length equals 17 residues. CDR3 coding DNA: TGTGCCAGCAGACCACTCACCGGGACCGACAACACCGGGGAGCTGTTTTTT. Translation: CASRPLTGTDNTGELFF. The entire variable domain, with the rest obtained from reference TRBV2 and TRBJ2-2, is as follows: EPEVTQTPSHQVTQMGQEVILRCVPISNHLYFYWYRQILGQKVEFLVSFYNNEISEKSEIFDDQFSVERPDGSNFTLKIRSTKLEDSAMYFCASRPLTGTDNTGELFFGEGSRLTVL.

The J gene is TRBJ2-3, the V gene TRBV7-6, with unresolved D. V was pared by 8 bases and J by 7 bases, with 10 bases between. From germline, CDR1 is SGHVS and CDR2 FNYEAQ. The CDR3 runs to 11 residues. The CDR3 is CASAPGYTQYF. CDR3 coding DNA: TGTGCCAGCGCCCCTGGGTATACGCAGTATTTT. Variable domain in full (rest from reference TRBV7-6 and TRBJ2-3): GAGVSQSPRYKVTKRGQDVALRCDPISGHVSLYWYRQALGQGPEFLTYFNYEAQQDKSGLPNDRFSAERPEGSISTLTIQRTEQRDSAMYRCASAPGYTQYFGPGTRLTVL.

CDR3 sequence (DNA): TGTGCCAGCAGCTTAGCTGGGACAGGGCGTCAAAAACTGTTTTTT. It specifies CASSLAGTGRQKLFF. V gene TRBV7-2 combines with J gene TRBJ1-4; 9 bases fit TRBD1. The CDR3 loop spans 15 amino acids. V was clipped by 0 bases and J by 9 bases; unmatched bases: 5. CDR1 SGHTA and CDR2 FQGNSA come from the germline V gene.

The rearrangement joins TRBV7-6 to TRBJ2-1; no firm D call. Germline assignment: CDR1 SGHVS and CDR2 FNYEAQ. The CDR3 spans 13 residues. Trimming cost V 2 bases and J 5 bases, with 7 bases left between them. CDR3 in DNA: TGTGCCAGCAGCTTAACAGAGAACAATGAGCAGTTCTTC. Protein sequence: CASSLTENNEQFF.

This sequence joins TRBV5-1 and TRBJ2-6, with D possibly TRBD1 on 5 matching bases. With 4 bases removed from V and 0 bases from J, the gap between germline ends came to 17 bases. The CDR3 extends over 18 amino acids. The germline V gene has CDR1 SGHRS and CDR2 YFSETQ. In DNA, the CDR3 is TGCGCCAGCAGCCTGCCCTTACAGGCCGACTCTGGGGCCAACGTCCTGACTTTC. Residues: CASSLPLQADSGANVLTF.